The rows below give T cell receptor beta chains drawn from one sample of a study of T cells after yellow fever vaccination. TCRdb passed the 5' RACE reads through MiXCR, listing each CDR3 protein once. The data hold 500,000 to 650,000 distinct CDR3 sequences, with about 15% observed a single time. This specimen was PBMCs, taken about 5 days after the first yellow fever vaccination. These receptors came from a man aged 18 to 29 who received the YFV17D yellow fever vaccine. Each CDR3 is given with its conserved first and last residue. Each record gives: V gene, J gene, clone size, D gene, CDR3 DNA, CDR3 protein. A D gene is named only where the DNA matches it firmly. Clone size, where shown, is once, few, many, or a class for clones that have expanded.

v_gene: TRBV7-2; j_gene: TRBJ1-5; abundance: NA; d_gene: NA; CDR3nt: TGTGCCGTCTTGGACCCAGGTCAGCCCCAGCATTTT; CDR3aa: CAVLDPGQPQHF
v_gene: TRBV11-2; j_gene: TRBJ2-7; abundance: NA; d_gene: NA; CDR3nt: TGTGCCAGCAGACACCCCGGAAGGGGGAGCTCCTACGAGCAGTACTTC; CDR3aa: CASRHPGRGSSYEQYF
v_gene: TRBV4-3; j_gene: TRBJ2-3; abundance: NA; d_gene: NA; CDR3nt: TGCGCCAGCAGCCAAGACGGCGCCACAGATACGCAGTATTTT; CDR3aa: CASSQDGATDTQYF
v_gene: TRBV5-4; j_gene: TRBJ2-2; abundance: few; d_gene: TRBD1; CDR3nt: TGTGCCAGCAGCCCCGGGACAGGGGTGTCCGGGGAGCTGTTTTTT; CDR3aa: CASSPGTGVSGELFF
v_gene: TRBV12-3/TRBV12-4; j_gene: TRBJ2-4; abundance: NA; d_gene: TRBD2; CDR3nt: TGTGCCAGCAGTTTAGCGGGGGGGATAGCCAAAAACATTCAGTACTTC; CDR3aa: CASSLAGGIAKNIQYF
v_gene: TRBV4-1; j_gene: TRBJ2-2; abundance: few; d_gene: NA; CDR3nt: TGCGCCAGCAGCCAGAGGACCGGGGAGCTGTTTTTT; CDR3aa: CASSQRTGELFF
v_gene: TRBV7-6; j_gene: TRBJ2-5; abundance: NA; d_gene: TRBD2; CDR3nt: TGTGCCAGCAGCTTAATAAGGCGGGGGGGGGGAAAAGAGACCCAGTACTTC; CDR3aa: CASSLIRRGGGKETQYF
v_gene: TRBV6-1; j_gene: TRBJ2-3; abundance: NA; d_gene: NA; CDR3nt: TGTGCCACCATACGAGATGGGGGCACAGATACGCAGTATTTT; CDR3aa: CATIRDGGTDTQYF
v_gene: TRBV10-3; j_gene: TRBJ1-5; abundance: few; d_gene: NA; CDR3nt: TGTGCCATCAGTGAGGCTCAATATCAGCCCCAGCATTTT; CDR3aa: CAISEAQYQPQHF
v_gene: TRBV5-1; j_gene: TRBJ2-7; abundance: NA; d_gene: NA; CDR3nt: TGCGCCAGCAGCTTGGATACCGGGACCGCCTACGAGCAGTACTTC; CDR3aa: CASSLDTGTAYEQYF
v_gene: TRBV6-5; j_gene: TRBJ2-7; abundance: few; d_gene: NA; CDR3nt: TGTGCCAGCAGTTTACTCTGGGGCGATACCATCTACGAGCAGTACTTC; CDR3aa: CASSLLWGDTIYEQYF
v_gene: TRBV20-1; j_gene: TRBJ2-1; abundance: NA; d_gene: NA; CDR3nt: TGCAGTGCTAGTAGAGTCAGTAGCCCTTACAATGAGCAGTTCTTC; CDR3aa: CSASRVSSPYNEQFF
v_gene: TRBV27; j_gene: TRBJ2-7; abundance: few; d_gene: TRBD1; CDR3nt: TGTGCCAGCAGTCACTACAGGGGGCGCAGATCCTACGAGCAGTACTTC; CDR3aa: CASSHYRGRRSYEQYF
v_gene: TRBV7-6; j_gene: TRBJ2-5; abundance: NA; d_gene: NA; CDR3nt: TGTGCCAGCAGCTTATTTTATGAGACCCAGTACTTC; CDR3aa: CASSLFYETQYF
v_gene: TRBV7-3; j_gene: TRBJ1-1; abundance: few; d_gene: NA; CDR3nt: TGTGCCAGCAGCTCCTATCAGGGGCGAGCTTTCTTT; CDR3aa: CASSSYQGRAFF
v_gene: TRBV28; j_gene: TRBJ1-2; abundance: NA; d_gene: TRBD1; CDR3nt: TGTGCCAGCTCTACAGGGGACTATGGCTACACCTTC; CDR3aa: CASSTGDYGYTF
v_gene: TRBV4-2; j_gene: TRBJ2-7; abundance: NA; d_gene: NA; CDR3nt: TGTGCCAGCAGCCAAGTCAGCGGCATCTACGAGCAGTACTTC; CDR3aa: CASSQVSGIYEQYF
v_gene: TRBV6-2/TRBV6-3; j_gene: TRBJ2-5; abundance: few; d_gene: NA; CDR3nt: TGTGCCAGCAGACCGCCAGGTTCAGAGACCCAGTACTTC; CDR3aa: CASRPPGSETQYF
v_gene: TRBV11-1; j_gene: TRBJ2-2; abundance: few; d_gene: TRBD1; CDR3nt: TGTGCCAGCGGTCTCAGGGGGCGGACCGGGGAGCTGTTTTTT; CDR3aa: CASGLRGRTGELFF
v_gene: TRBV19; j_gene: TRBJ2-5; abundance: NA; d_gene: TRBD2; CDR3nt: TGTGCCAGTAGTATTCGGGCGGGAGCAGAGACCCAGTACTTC; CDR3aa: CASSIRAGAETQYF
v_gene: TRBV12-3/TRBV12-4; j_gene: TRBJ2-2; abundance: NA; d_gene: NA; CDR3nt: TGTGCCAGCAGTTTGGGGGGGGCCCCCGGGGAGCTGTTTTTT; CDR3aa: CASSLGGAPGELFF
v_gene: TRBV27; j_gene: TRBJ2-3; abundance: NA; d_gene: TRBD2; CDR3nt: TGTGCCAGCAGTCCTATAGCGGGGGGGCCAGCAGATACGCAGTATTTT; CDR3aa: CASSPIAGGPADTQYF
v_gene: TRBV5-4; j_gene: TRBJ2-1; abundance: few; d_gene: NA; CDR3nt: TGTGCCAGCAGCTTCTCAGGGTGGTCCTACAATGAGCAGTTCTTC; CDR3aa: CASSFSGWSYNEQFF
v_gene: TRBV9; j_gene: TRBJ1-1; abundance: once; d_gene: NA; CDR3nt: TGTGCCAGCAGCAGGCGGACGGACTTGAACACTGAAGCTTTCTTT; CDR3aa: CASSRRTDLNTEAFF
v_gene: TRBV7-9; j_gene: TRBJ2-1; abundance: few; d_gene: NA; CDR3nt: TGTGCCAGCAGCCCGCTTAGTAATGAGCAGTTCTTC; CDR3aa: CASSPLSNEQFF
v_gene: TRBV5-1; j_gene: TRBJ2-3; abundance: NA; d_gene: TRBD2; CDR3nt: TGCGCCAGCAGCTTGGATTCGGGGGGGCTAGATACGCAGTATTTT; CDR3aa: CASSLDSGGLDTQYF
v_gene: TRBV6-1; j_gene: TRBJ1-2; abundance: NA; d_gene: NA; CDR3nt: TGTGCCAGCAGCCCGCTCGGGACCTATAGTCTCGGGGGCTACACCTTC; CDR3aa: CASSPLGTYSLGGYTF
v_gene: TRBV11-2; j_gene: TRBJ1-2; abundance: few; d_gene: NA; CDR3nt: TGTGCCAGCAGCCCTTATCCCAAACAGGGACCCTATGGCTACACCTTC; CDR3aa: CASSPYPKQGPYGYTF